The clone carrying this T cell receptor beta chain came up once. TCRdb keeps only in-frame clones here, not all; method: immunoSEQ multiplex PCR. Of approximately 90,000 clones in the sample, around nine tenths were seen once. This entry belongs to a study of OX40 agonist ivuxolimab in advanced cancers. As for the study in general: People in dose escalation had one of these cancers: hepatocellular carcinoma, melanoma, renal cell or head and neck cancer.

CDR1 is SGHDT and CDR2 is YYEEEE in the germline V gene. The J segment lost 4 bases and the V segment lost 2 bases, leaving 10 bases of the junction unmatched. This CDR3 spans 16 amino acids. Material: CD4+ or CD8+ T cells sorted from blood, obtained in a trial of the OX40 agonist ivuxolimab. The receptor was derived from an adult with an advanced solid tumor such as melanoma, head and neck, liver or kidney cancer. This rearrangement joins TRBV5-6 to TRBJ2-5; 8 bases align to TRBD2. The DNA of the CDR3 is TGTGCCAGCAGCTTTCGAGGAGCGGGAGTCGGAGAGACCCAGTACTTC. It specifies CASSFRGAGVGETQYF.